A selection of T cell receptor beta chains follows, all from one sample in a study of vaccination effects on CD4 cells after COVID-19. Profiling relied on immunoSEQ multiplex PCR, and the TCRdb table lists in-frame clones only, not all of them. The table lists over 20,000 clones, about 73% of them singletons, with 12% in the top ten. Their specific antigens are unknown. The sample consisted of CD4+ T cells from PBMCs cultured with HCoV-229E spike peptides, taken before COVID-19 vaccination. The origin of the receptors is a human donor who received a COVID-19 vaccine. The CDR3 runs from the conserved cysteine through the conserved F or W. The D gene is left open where the match is weak. Only part of the rows carry a size: once, few, many, or a class if the clone is expanded.

J	size	V	D	DNA	CDR3
TRBJ1-1	NA	TRBV6-5	NA	TGTGCCAGCAAATATGGGATGAACACTGAAGCTTTCTTT	CASKYGMNTEAFF
TRBJ1-5	NA	TRBV6-6	TRBD1	TGTGCCAGCACCAATCGACAGGGACATCAGCCCCAGCATTTT	CASTNRQGHQPQHF
TRBJ1-5	NA	TRBV30	NA	TGTGCCTGGAGTACTAATGTGGGGATTCAGCCCCAGCATTTT	CAWSTNVGIQPQHF
TRBJ2-3	NA	TRBV11-2	NA	TGTGCCAGCAGGTCCTCCGGGACACCCACTAGCACAGATACGCAGTATTTT	CASRSSGTPTSTDTQYF
TRBJ2-1	NA	TRBV3-1/TRBV3-2	NA	TGTGCCAGCAGCCAAGATGCTAGTAAGCCTTACAATGAGCAGTTCTTC	CASSQDASKPYNEQFF
TRBJ2-1	NA	TRBV6-6	NA	TGTGCCAGCAGTTACGAGGCAGGGTCCTACAATGAGCAGTTCTTC	CASSYEAGSYNEQFF
TRBJ1-6	few	TRBV3-1/TRBV3-2	TRBD1	TGTGCCAGCAGCCAGGGACAGGGGATTTATTCACCCCTCCACTTT	CASSQGQGIYSPLHF
TRBJ2-5	NA	TRBV19	NA	TGTGCCAGTAGTAAGGCAGGGCACCTCCGGGAGACCCAGTACTTC	CASSKAGHLRETQYF
TRBJ2-2	NA	TRBV7-6	TRBD1	TGTGCCAGCAGCTCGGCCACAGGGGTAGGGGTCCCCGGGGAGCTGTTTTTT	CASSSATGVGVPGELFF
TRBJ2-2	medium-sized	TRBV12-5	NA	TGTGCTAGTGGTTGGTTGCGCGGGGAGCTGTTTTTT	CASGWLRGELFF
TRBJ1-6	NA	TRBV5-1	TRBD1	TGCGCCAGCAGCTTGGAGGGACAGGACTATTCACCCCTCCACTTT	CASSLEGQDYSPLHF
TRBJ1-2	NA	TRBV10-1	NA	TGCGCCAGCAGTGCTGAAATTCTGGGTGGCTACACCTTC	CASSAEILGGYTF
TRBJ1-5	medium-sized	TRBV27	NA	TGTGCCAGCCAATCGGGACAAACTAGCAATCAGCCCCAGCATTTT	CASQSGQTSNQPQHF
TRBJ1-1	few	TRBV19	NA	TGTGCCAGTAGTTCGGGGCTTAACACTGAAGCTTTCTTT	CASSSGLNTEAFF
TRBJ1-6	NA	TRBV10-3	NA	TGTGCCATCAATGCGGAGTCCTATAATTCACCCCTCCACTTT	CAINAESYNSPLHF
TRBJ2-5	NA	TRBV6-5	TRBD1	TGTGCCAGCAGTACGGGACAGGGGGGAGAGACCCAGTACTTC	CASSTGQGGETQYF
TRBJ1-1	NA	TRBV6-2/TRBV6-3	NA	TGTGCCAGCCGCCCGGACCGGAACACTGAAGCTTTCTTT	CASRPDRNTEAFF
TRBJ1-4	few	TRBV6-2/TRBV6-3	NA	TGTGCCAGCAGCTTCAGTGGAATTGAAAAACTGTTTTTT	CASSFSGIEKLFF
TRBJ2-5	once	TRBV10-2	NA	TGCGCCAGCAGTTTCACAGATCAAGAGACCCAGTACTTC	CASSFTDQETQYF